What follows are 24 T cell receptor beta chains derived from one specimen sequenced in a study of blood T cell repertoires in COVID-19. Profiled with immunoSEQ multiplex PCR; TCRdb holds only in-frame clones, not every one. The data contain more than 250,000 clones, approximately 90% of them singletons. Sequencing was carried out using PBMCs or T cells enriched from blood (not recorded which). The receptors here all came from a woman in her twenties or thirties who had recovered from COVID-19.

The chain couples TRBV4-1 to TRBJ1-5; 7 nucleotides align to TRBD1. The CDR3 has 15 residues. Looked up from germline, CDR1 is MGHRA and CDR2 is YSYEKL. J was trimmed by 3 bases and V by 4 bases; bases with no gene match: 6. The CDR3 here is CASSLTDRVNQPQHF. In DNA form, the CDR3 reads TGCGCCAGCAGCCTCACCGACAGGGTCAATCAGCCCCAGCATTTT.

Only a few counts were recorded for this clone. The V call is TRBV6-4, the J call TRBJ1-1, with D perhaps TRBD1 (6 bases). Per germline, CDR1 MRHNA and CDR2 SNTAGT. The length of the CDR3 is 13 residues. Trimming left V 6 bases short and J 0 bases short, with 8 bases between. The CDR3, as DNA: TGTGCCAGCAGACAGGGCATGAACACTGAAGCTTTCTTT. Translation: CASRQGMNTEAFF.

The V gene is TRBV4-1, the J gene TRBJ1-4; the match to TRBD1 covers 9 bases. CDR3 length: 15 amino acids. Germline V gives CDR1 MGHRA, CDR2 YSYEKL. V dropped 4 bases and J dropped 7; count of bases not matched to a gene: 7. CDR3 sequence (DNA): TGCGCCAGCAGCCCGCAGGGGACAGGGTTTGAAAAACTGTTTTTT. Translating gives CASSPQGTGFEKLFF.

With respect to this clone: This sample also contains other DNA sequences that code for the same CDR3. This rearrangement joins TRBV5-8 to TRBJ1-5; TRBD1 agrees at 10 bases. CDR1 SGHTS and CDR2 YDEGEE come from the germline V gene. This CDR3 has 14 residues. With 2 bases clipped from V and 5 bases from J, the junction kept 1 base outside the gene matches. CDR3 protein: CASSLGQGDQPQHF. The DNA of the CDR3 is TGTGCCAGCAGCTTAGGACAGGGGGATCAGCCCCAGCATTTT.

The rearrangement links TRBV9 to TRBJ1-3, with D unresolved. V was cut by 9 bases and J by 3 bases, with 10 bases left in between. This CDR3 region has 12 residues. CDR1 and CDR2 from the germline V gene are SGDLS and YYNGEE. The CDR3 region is CATEGNGNTIYF. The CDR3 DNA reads TGTGCCACCGAGGGTAATGGAAACACCATATATTTT.

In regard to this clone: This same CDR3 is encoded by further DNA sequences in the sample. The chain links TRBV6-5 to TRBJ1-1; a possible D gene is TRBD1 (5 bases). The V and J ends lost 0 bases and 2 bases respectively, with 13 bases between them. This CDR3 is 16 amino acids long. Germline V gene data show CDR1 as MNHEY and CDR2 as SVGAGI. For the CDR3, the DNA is TGTGCCAGCAGTTACTCGATCGGGGGGACCAACACTGAAGCTTTCTTT. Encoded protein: CASSYSIGGTNTEAFF.

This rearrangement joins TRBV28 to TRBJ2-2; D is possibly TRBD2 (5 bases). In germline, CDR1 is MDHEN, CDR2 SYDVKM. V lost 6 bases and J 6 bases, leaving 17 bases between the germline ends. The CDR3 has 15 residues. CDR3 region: CASRKAGVRPGELFF. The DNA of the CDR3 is TGTGCCAGCAGGAAGGCCGGGGTACGACCCGGGGAGCTGTTTTTT.

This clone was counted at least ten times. CDR3 DNA sequence: TGTGCCAGCAGCCTCCCGGGGGTATCCGTGGGCGCCGGGGAGCTGTTTTTT. Its protein product is CASSLPGVSVGAGELFF. The chain is built from TRBV7-9 and TRBJ2-2; perhaps TRBD2 as D (6 bases). The CDR3 is 17 residues long. The ends were cut back, 5 bases at V and 6 bases at J, with 22 bases in the middle. Germline V gives CDR1 SEHNR, CDR2 FQNEAQ (reference sequence).

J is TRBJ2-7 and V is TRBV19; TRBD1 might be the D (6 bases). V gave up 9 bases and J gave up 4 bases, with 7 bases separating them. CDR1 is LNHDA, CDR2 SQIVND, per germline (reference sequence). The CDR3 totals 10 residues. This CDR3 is CASRGYEQYF. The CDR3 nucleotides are TGTGCCAGCAGGGGTTACGAGCAGTACTTC.

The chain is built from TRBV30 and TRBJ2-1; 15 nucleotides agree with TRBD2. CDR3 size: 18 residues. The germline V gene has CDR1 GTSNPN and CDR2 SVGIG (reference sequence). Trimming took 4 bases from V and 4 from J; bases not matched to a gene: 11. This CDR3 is CAWTDGLAGGSSYNEQFF. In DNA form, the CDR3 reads TGTGCCTGGACCGACGGACTAGCGGGGGGGTCCTCTTACAATGAGCAGTTCTTC.

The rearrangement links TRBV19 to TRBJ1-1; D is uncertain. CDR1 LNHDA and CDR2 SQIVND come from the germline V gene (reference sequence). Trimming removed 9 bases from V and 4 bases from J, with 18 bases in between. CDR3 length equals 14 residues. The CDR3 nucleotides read TGTGCCAGCCTCGGGGTTACAGAGGGCACTGAAGCTTTCTTT. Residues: CASLGVTEGTEAFF.

CDR3 sequence: CAWGELGLNEQFF. In DNA, the CDR3 is TGTGCCTGGGGGGAGCTGGGGCTCAATGAGCAGTTCTTC. The V gene is TRBV30, the J gene TRBJ2-1, with D possibly being TRBD1 or TRBD2 (5 bases each). The CDR3 covers 13 residues. Trimming shortened V by 5 bases and J by 6 bases, and 14 bases separated the two germline ends. Germline-derived CDR1 and CDR2 are GTSNPN and SVGIG (reference sequence).

The CDR3 sequence: CASSTSTGAYYGYTF. Written as DNA, the CDR3 is TGTGCCAGTAGTACTTCGACAGGGGCGTACTATGGCTACACCTTC. This chain connects TRBV19 to TRBJ1-2; 8 bases map to TRBD1. The CDR3 is 15 residues long. The V segment lost 4 bases and the J segment 3 bases; nucleotides outside the gene matches: 7. The V gene's germline CDR1 is LNHDA and CDR2 SQIVND (reference sequence).

This chain's CDR3 is CASDAGSQHF. In DNA form, the CDR3 reads TGCGCCAGCGACGCTGGGAGCCAGCATTTT. The chain couples TRBV10-1 to TRBJ1-5; D is unclear. The ends were cut back, 8 bases at V and 12 bases at J, with 11 bases in the middle. This CDR3 has 10 residues. The V gene's germline CDR1 is WNHNN and CDR2 SYGVQD (reference sequence).

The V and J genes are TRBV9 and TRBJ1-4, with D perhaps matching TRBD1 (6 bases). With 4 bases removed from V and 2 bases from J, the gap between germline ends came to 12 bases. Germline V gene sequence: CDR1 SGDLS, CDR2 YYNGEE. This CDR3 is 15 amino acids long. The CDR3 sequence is CASSTAGATNEKLFF. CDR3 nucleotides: TGTGCCAGCAGCACGGCAGGGGCTACTAATGAAAAACTGTTTTTT.

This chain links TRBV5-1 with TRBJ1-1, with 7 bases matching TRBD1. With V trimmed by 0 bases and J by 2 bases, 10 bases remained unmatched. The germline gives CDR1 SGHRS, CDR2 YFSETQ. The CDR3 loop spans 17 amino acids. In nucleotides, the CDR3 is TGCGCCAGCAGCTTGGCGCCGTTGACAGGGATAAACACTGAAGCTTTCTTT. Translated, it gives CASSLAPLTGINTEAFF.

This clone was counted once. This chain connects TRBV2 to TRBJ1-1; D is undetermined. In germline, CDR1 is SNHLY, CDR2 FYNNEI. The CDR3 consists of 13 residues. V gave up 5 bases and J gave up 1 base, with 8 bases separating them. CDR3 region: CASSRDTNTEAFF. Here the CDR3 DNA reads TGTGCCAGCAGTAGAGATACGAACACTGAAGCTTTCTTT.

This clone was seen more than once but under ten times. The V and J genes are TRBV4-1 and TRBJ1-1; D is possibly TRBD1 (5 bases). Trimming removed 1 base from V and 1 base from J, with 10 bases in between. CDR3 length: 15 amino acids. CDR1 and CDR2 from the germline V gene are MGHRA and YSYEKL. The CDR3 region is CASSQGGHPNTEAFF. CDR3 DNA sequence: TGCGCCAGCAGCCAAGGTGGACACCCGAACACTGAAGCTTTCTTT.

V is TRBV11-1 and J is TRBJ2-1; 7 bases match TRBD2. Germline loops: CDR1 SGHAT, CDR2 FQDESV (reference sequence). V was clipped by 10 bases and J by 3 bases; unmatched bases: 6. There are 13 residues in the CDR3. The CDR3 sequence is CATGEGYYNEQFF. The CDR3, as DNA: TGTGCCACTGGGGAGGGCTACTACAATGAGCAGTTCTTC.

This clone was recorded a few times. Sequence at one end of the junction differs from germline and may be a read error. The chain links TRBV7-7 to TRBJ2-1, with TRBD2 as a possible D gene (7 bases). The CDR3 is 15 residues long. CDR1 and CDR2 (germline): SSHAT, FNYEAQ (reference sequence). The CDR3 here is CASSPAAGAHNEQFF. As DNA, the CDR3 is TGTGCTAGCAGCCCCGCCGCGGGGGCCCACAATGAGCAGTTCTTC.

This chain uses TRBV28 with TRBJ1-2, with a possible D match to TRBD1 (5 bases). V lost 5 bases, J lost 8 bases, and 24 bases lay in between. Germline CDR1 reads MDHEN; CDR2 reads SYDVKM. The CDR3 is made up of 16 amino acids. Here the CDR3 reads CASSTLRTGLSGGYTF. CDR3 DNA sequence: TGTGCCAGCAGTACCCTCAGAACGGGACTGAGTGGGGGCTACACCTTC.

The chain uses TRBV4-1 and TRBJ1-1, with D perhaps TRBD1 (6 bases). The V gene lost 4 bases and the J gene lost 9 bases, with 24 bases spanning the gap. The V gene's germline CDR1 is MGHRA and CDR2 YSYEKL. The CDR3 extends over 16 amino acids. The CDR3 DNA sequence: TGCGCCAGCAGCCCGGGGCGACAGGTCTTCCGCCTCCAAGCTTTCTTT. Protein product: CASSPGRQVFRLQAFF.

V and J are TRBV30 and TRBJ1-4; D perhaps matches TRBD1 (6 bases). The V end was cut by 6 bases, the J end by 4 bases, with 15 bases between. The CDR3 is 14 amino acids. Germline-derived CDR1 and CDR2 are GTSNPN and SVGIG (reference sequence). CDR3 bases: TGTGCCTGCCAGGACAGCTCCCATAATGAAAAACTGTTTTTT. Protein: CACQDSSHNEKLFF.

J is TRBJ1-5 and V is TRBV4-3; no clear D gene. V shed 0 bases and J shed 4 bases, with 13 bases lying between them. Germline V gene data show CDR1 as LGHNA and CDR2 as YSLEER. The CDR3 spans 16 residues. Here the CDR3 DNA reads TGCGCCAGCAGCCAAGAGGCGGCAGGACTAAATCAGCCCCAGCATTTT. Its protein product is CASSQEAAGLNQPQHF.